These 25 T cell receptor beta chains came from one sample sequenced in a study of human T cells and chemical hapten exposure. Regarding time point: patch test 1, 2 weeks after DPC sensitization. Specified treatment: therapeutic diphenylcyclopropenone sensitization with weekly scalp DPC. TCRdb itself ran the RACE reads through MiXCR, one entry per CDR3 protein. This table has some 380,000 distinct CDR3 sequences, roughly 4.8% appearing once. Sample: whole blood, taken in connection with sensitization to the hapten diphenylcyclopropenone (DPC). The receptors were gathered from a woman aged 45-65 years with alopecia areata. Some clones in this sample may be carry-over from other donors' samples.

This clonotype was seen many times. V is TRBV5-1 and J is TRBJ2-3; TRBD1 matches 8 bases. The CDR3 covers 17 residues. Germline V CDR1 and CDR2: SGHRS, YFSETQ. Unmatched junction bases numbered 11, after V lost 4 bases and J lost 1 base. The CDR3 region has the DNA TGCGCCAGCAGCAGCACCCAGACAGGGGACCGCACAGATACGCAGTATTTT. Amino acids: CASSSTQTGDRTDTQYF.

The chain combines TRBV24-1 with TRBJ1-4; 7 bases map to TRBD1. CDR1 and CDR2 from the germline V gene are KGHDR and SFDVKD. Trimming at V came to 5 bases and at J to 0 bases, leaving 17 bases not matched to a gene. CDR3 length: 20 amino acids. The CDR3 DNA follows: TGTGCCACCAGTGCCCTAGGACAGGCCCTTACTTCCGCAACTAATGAAAAACTGTTTTTT. It yields the protein CATSALGQALTSATNEKLFF.

This clonotype appeared many times. The chain couples TRBV7-2 to TRBJ2-3, with 12 bases matching TRBD2. Germline V gives CDR1 SGHTA, CDR2 FQGNSA. V was pared by 2 bases and J by 5 bases, with 5 bases of the junction left unmatched. This CDR3 has 16 residues. The CDR3 DNA follows: TGTGCCAGCAGCTTACAACTAGCGGGAGGCCGAGATACGCAGTATTTT. Its translation: CASSLQLAGGRDTQYF.

This clonotype was counted a few times. The chain employs TRBV20-1 and TRBJ2-7; D may be TRBD2 (7 bases). The CDR3 loop spans 15 amino acids. V shed 1 base and J shed 2 bases, with 15 bases lying between them. In germline, CDR1 is DFQATT, CDR2 SNEGSKA (reference sequence). The CDR3: CSARGEGGGAYEQYF. CDR3 bases: TGCAGTGCTAGAGGCGAAGGGGGGGGCGCCTACGAGCAGTACTTC.

This clonotype was detected many times. The gene calls are TRBV5-1 and TRBJ2-3, with D perhaps TRBD1 or TRBD2 (5 bases each). Trimming left V 4 bases short and J 2 bases short, with 17 bases between. This CDR3 spans 16 amino acids. Looked up from germline, CDR1 is SGHRS and CDR2 is YFSETQ. The CDR3 DNA reads as TGCGCCAGCAGCGCCACCGGGGCCCAAAACACAGATACGCAGTATTTT. Its translation: CASSATGAQNTDTQYF.

This clonotype was observed a few times. CDR3 sequence: CASKWGSGGLSTDTQYF. The CDR3 nucleotides read TGTGCCAGCAAGTGGGGAAGCGGGGGCCTTAGCACAGATACGCAGTATTTT. The chain combines TRBV6-5 with TRBJ2-3, with TRBD2 matching 8 bases. Trimming at V came to 7 bases and at J to 0 bases, leaving 12 bases not matched to a gene. The germline V gene has CDR1 MNHEY and CDR2 SVGAGI. This CDR3 is built from 17 residues.

The gene calls are TRBV6-1 and TRBJ1-1; tentatively, D is TRBD1 (6 bases). Trimming stripped 2 bases from V and 5 bases from J, with 12 bases between. The CDR3 covers 14 residues. Germline V lookup: CDR1 MNHNS, CDR2 SASEGT. For the CDR3, the DNA is TGTGCCAGCAGTGAACAGGGGTCTTGGACTGAAGCTTTCTTT. It translates to CASSEQGSWTEAFF.

This clonotype appeared many times. This chain joins TRBV20-1 and TRBJ2-2; D perhaps matches TRBD2 (5 bases). Germline V gene data show CDR1 as DFQATT and CDR2 as SNEGSKA (reference sequence). Trimming left V 5 bases short and J 2 bases short, with 12 bases between. The CDR3 is 14 residues long. The CDR3 sequence is CSAPSRVNTGELFF. The CDR3 region has the DNA TGCAGTGCTCCCTCGCGGGTAAACACCGGGGAGCTGTTTTTT.

This clonotype came up many times. The chain links TRBV4-1 to TRBJ2-2; no clear D gene. CDR1 and CDR2 (germline): MGHRA, YSYEKL. Trimming removed 1 base from V and 6 bases from J, with 18 bases in between. The CDR3 is 17 residues long. CDR3 residues: CASSQGIAHDRAGELFF. CDR3 bases: TGCGCCAGCAGCCAAGGGATAGCCCACGACCGGGCCGGGGAGCTGTTTTTT.

CDR3 region: CASSLGARTYGYTF. The CDR3 bases are TGTGCCAGCAGCTTGGGGGCTCGGACCTATGGCTACACCTTC. The chain links TRBV13 to TRBJ1-2; a possible D gene is TRBD1 (6 bases). Germline V gene sequence: CDR1 PRHDT, CDR2 FYEKMQ (reference sequence). V shed 3 bases and J shed 4 bases, with 12 bases lying between them. This CDR3 is 14 amino acids long. The full variable domain, in which reference TRBV13 and TRBJ1-2 provide the parts outside the CDR3, is AAGVIQSPRHLIKEKRETATLKCYPIPRHDTVYWYQQGPGQDPQFLISFYEKMQSDKGSIPDRFSAQQFSDYHSELNMSSLELGDSALYFCASSLGARTYGYTFGSGTRLTVV.

This clonotype was seen repeatedly, ten times or more. The rearrangement joins TRBV28 to TRBJ2-5; possible D gene TRBD1, 6 bases. Germline V gene lookup returns CDR1 MDHEN and CDR2 SYDVKM. V lost 3 bases to trimming and J lost 2 bases, with 10 bases between them. The CDR3 contains 14 residues. DNA for the CDR3: TGTGCCAGCAGTTTCGCAGGGGCGCAAGAGACCCAGTACTTC. Translating gives CASSFAGAQETQYF.

This chain joins TRBV4-3 and TRBJ1-6; D ambiguous. Trimming stripped 0 bases from V and 8 bases from J, with 11 bases between. This CDR3 spans 15 amino acids. The germline V gene encodes CDR1 LGHNA and CDR2 YSLEER. The CDR3 DNA reads as TGCGCCAGCAGCCAAGAATTGTTGATATATTCACCCCTCCACTTT. It codes for CASSQELLIYSPLHF.

In its sample, this clonotype was seen a few times. The V gene is TRBV7-2, the J gene TRBJ2-3; 7 bases are a match to TRBD2. CDR1 and CDR2 from the germline V gene are SGHTA and FQGNSA. Trimming removed 4 bases from V and 2 bases from J; junction bases left unmatched: 3. CDR3 size: 14 residues. CDR3 DNA sequence: TGTGCCAGCAGCTGGGGAGGGTACACAGATACGCAGTATTTT. The encoded protein is CASSWGGYTDTQYF.

This clonotype was picked up a small number of times. The CDR3 spells CASSPRPRETQYF. In DNA form, the CDR3 reads TGTGCCAGCAGCCCACGCCCCCGCGAGACCCAGTACTTC. The gene calls are TRBV3-1 and TRBJ2-5; D remains ambiguous. The CDR3 runs 13 residues. Trimming took off 4 bases at V and 5 bases at J, with 11 bases between the two ends. Germline loops: CDR1 LGHDT, CDR2 YNNKEL (reference sequence).

This clonotype was detected a few times. CDR3 residues: CASSEWDLPDTQYF. The CDR3 nucleotides are TGTGCCAGCAGTGAATGGGACCTCCCAGATACGCAGTATTTT. The chain joins TRBV25-1 to TRBJ2-3; D is tentatively TRBD1 or TRBD2 (5 bases each). The CDR3 totals 14 residues. Germline CDR1 reads MGHDK; CDR2 reads SYGVNS. Trimming left V 1 base short and J 4 bases short, with 9 bases between.

This clonotype showed up many times. The J gene is TRBJ1-3, the V gene TRBV9, with D hard to call. Germline CDR1 is SGDLS and CDR2 is YYNGEE. The CDR3 consists of 18 residues. V lost 3 bases, J lost 0 bases, and 19 bases lay in between. The CDR3 DNA reads TGTGCCAGCAGCGATACTAATTCGAATCCGAACTCTGGAAACACCATATATTTT. The encoded protein is CASSDTNSNPNSGNTIYF.

This clonotype was detected ten times or more. The chain has TRBV29-1 and TRBJ2-7, with 13 bases that match TRBD2. Germline CDR1 is SQVTM and CDR2 is ANQGSEA. The CDR3 runs to 13 residues. J lost 4 bases, V lost 6 bases, and 3 bases had no gene match. CDR3 nucleotides: TGCAGCGTCCAGACTAGCGGGAGGTACGAGCAGTACTTC. This gives the protein CSVQTSGRYEQYF.

This clonotype has ten or more counts. The chain employs TRBV5-1 and TRBJ1-1; maybe TRBD1 (5 bases). The V end was cut by 8 bases, the J end by 1 base, with 12 bases between. The CDR3 spans 13 residues. CDR1 SGHRS and CDR2 YFSETQ come from the germline V gene. CDR3 residues: CASTGRKNTEAFF. The CDR3 bases are TGCGCCAGTACGGGACGGAAGAACACTGAAGCTTTCTTT.

This clonotype was recorded many times. This chain links TRBV7-8 with TRBJ1-5; D uncertain. Deletions cut 4 bases from V and 4 bases from J, with 14 bases between. CDR1 is SGHVS and CDR2 is FQNEAQ in the germline V gene. The CDR3 consists of 15 residues. CDR3 loop: CASSSRLGRNQPQHF. The CDR3 DNA sequence: TGTGCCAGCAGCTCCCGACTGGGTAGAAATCAGCCCCAGCATTTT.

This clonotype occurred many times. The rearrangement links TRBV6-2 or TRBV6-3 to TRBJ2-1, with 8 bases matching TRBD1. The CDR3 is made up of 17 amino acids. V gave up 7 bases and J gave up 3 bases; unmatched junction bases: 14. Germline loops: CDR1 MNHEY, CDR2 SVGEGT. The CDR3 sequence is CASTNYRRGLNYNEQFF. In DNA, the CDR3 is TGTGCCAGCACCAACTACCGCAGGGGGCTTAACTACAATGAGCAGTTCTTC.

The chain has TRBV5-1 and TRBJ2-3, with TRBD2 matching over 11 bases. Germline V gene lookup returns CDR1 SGHRS and CDR2 YFSETQ. CDR3 length equals 15 residues. V gave up 4 bases and J gave up 2 bases; unmatched junction bases: 3. The CDR3 here is CASSRLAGPTDTQYF. DNA for the CDR3: TGCGCCAGCAGCCGACTAGCGGGACCCACAGATACGCAGTATTTT.

This clonotype was found many times. The gene calls are TRBV20-1 and TRBJ1-6, with D possibly being TRBD1 (5 bases). The germline V gene has CDR1 DFQATT and CDR2 SNEGSKA (reference sequence). The CDR3 covers 14 residues. V lost 0 bases and J lost 8, with 11 bases in between. This chain's CDR3 is CSARESGSDSPLHF. The CDR3 DNA reads TGCAGTGCTAGAGAGTCAGGGTCGGATTCACCCCTCCACTTT.

Many counts were recorded for this clonotype. The rearrangement uses TRBV12-5 and TRBJ1-4, with D perhaps matching TRBD1 (5 bases). The germline CDR1 and CDR2 sequences are LGHNT and FRNRAP. This CDR3 is built from 14 residues. Trimming took 3 bases from V and 3 from J, leaving 8 bases between them. This CDR3 reads CASGFWGANEKLFF. Here the CDR3 DNA reads TGTGCTAGTGGTTTCTGGGGGGCTAATGAAAAACTGTTTTTT.

In this sample, this clonotype turned up many times. The J gene is TRBJ1-5, the V gene TRBV5-6; D is possibly TRBD1 (5 bases). Germline V gives CDR1 SGHDT, CDR2 YYEEEE. CDR3 length equals 16 residues. Between the trimmed V and J ends, which lost 0 bases and 6 bases, there was a span of 16 bases. The CDR3: CASSLASTGVAQPQHF. The DNA of the CDR3 is TGTGCCAGCAGCTTGGCCAGCACAGGAGTCGCTCAGCCCCAGCATTTT.

The table lists this clonotype with many counts. This chain connects TRBV29-1 to TRBJ1-2; perhaps TRBD1 as D (5 bases). This CDR3 is built from 12 residues. Per the germline V gene, CDR1 is SQVTM and CDR2 is ANQGSEA. V lost 6 bases and J 7 bases, leaving 15 bases between the germline ends. The CDR3 loop reads CSVSGPPGGYTF. CDR3 sequence (DNA): TGCAGCGTGTCGGGACCGCCTGGTGGCTACACCTTC.